This entry concerns a single TCR beta chain. Its antigen remains unidentified. One base away there is no much larger clone; base qualities are not given. The CDR3 numbers 14 residues from cysteine through phenylalanine. Just CDR3 DNA is preserved here, 42 bases in frame from base 1. V has 3 bases trimmed and J has 10 bases trimmed; junction bases matching no gene number 4. From a lookup of the germline V gene, CDR1 and CDR2 are KGHSH and LQKENI. This sample was taken from a study of blood T cell repertoires in COVID-19 (dated by TCRdb to 2020 to 2021). With regard to the full study: Samples from collaborators originated in the United States, Italy and Spain and spanned both the acute and convalescent phases of COVID-19. The material from the prospective study consisted of cDNA or gDNA derived from T cells, B-cell-depleted T cells, or PBMCs. Deeply sampled blood TCRbeta repertoires from subjects exposed to, actively infected with, or recovered from COVID-19 were included in the dataset. The repertoires were released in a freely available public database intended as a resource for research on the immune response to SARS-CoV-2. Samples came from the ongoing ImmuneRACE study (first 160 participants) plus 1,254 subjects from 6 global collaborators. Sample metadata almost always included a de-identified subject ID, COVID-19 status, age in years and sex. Where HLA class I and class II types were available, the types were taken from metadata supplied by the sample provider, not from assay-based typing. The paper as a whole reports these results and caveats: Clinical and demographic metadata were provided uncurated, with the amount varying by source and participant.

The immunoSEQ Assay, a bias-controlled multiplex PCR, was used to amplify TCRbeta CDR3 regions from genomic DNA. The authors' analysis ran thus. Nucleated cell counts per sample were estimated from amplification of reference gene primers within the assay. Sequence reads were collapsed and filtered to measure the absolute abundance of every unique TCRbeta CDR3 rearrangement. Productive Simpson clonality was computed per sample as the square root of Simpson's diversity index over productive rearrangements. Sourced from immuneACCESS, this table was stored by TCRdb with only in-frame sequences that have V and J called. A share of the clones is absent; for the studies checked, an unresolved V gene accounts for under half, and the remainder has no known explanation. The V and J calls and clone size were taken over from that table, and D and trimming were inferred from the DNA. The sample table holds about 82,000 clones, of which approximately 80% were seen once. In total, the top ten clones hold approximately 20% of the sample.

Collaborating institutions collected whole blood in K2EDTA tubes following their own protocols. For TCRbeta analysis, collaborator samples were shipped as frozen whole blood, as isolated PBMCs, or as DNA extracted from either sample type. The rearranged segments are TRBV18 and TRBJ1-6, and TRBD1 matches 9 of the central bases. Material: peripheral blood. This receptor was identified in a man at least 80 years old with active or convalescent COVID-19. The CDR3 here reads CASSPGQGQSPLHF. The DNA sequence reads TGTGCCAGCTCACCGGGACAGGGCCAATCACCCCTCCACTTT.